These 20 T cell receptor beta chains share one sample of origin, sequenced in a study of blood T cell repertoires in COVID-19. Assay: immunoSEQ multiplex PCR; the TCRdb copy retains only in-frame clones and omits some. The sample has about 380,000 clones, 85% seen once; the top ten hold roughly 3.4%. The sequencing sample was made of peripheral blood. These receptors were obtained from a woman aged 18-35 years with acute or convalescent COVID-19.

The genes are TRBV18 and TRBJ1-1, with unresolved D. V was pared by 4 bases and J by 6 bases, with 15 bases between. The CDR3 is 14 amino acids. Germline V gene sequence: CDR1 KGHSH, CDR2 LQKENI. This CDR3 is CASSRNRTRAEAFF. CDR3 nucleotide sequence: TGTGCCAGCTCACGAAATAGGACTAGGGCTGAAGCTTTCTTT.

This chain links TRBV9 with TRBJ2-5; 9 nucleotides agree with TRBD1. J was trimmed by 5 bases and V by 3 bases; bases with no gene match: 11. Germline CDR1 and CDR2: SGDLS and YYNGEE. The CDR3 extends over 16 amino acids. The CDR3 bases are TGTGCCAGCAGCGAAACCTGGACAGGGGCGTCGGAGACCCAGTACTTC. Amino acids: CASSETWTGASETQYF.

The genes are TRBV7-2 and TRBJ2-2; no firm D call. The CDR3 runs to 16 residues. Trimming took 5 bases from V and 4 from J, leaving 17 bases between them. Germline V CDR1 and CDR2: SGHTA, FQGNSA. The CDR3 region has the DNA TGTGCCAGCAGCCAAGAAAGTTCCTCCGGCACCGGGGAGCTGTTTTTT. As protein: CASSQESSSGTGELFF.

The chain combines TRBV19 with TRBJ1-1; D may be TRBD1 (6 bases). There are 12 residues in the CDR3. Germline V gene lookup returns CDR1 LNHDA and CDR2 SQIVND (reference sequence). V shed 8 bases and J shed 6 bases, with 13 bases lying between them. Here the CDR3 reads CASGTGGAEAFF. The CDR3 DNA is TGTGCCAGTGGGACGGGGGGCGCTGAAGCTTTCTTT.

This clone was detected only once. CDR3 nucleotide sequence: TGCGCCAGCAGTCAACCTCGGGCAGGGTGTGACTATGGCTACACCTTC. This codes for CASSQPRAGCDYGYTF. The chain links TRBV23-1 to TRBJ1-2; weak D call: TRBD1 (5 bases). TRBV23-1 is an ORF; its function is uncertain. V shed 2 bases and J shed 3 bases, with 16 bases lying between them. The CDR3 contains 16 residues.

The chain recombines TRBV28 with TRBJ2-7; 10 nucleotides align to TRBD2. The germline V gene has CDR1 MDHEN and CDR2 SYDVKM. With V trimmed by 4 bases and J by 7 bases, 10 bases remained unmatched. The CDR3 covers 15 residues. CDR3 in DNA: TGTGCCAGCAGTTCGGGGGCTAGCGGGAGCAGTGAGCAGTACTTC. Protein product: CASSSGASGSSEQYF.

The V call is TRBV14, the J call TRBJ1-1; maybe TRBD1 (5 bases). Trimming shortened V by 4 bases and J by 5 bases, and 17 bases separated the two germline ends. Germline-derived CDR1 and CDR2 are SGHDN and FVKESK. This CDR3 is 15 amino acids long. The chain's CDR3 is CASSRFRGSGTEAFF. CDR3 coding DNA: TGTGCCAGCAGCCGATTCCGGGGGAGTGGGACTGAAGCTTTCTTT.

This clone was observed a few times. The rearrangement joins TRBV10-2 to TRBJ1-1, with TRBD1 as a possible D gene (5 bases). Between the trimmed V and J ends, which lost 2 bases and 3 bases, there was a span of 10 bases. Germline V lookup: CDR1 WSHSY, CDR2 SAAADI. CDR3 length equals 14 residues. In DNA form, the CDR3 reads TGCGCCAGCAGTGAGGGGGGGATCTACACTGAAGCTTTCTTT. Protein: CASSEGGIYTEAFF.

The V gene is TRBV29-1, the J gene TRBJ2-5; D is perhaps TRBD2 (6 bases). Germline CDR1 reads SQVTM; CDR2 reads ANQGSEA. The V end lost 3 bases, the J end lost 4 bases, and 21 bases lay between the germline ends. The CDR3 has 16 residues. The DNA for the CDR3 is TGCAGCGTTGAGTTTGCGCAGACTAGGTCCCCAGAGACCCAGTACTTC. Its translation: CSVEFAQTRSPETQYF.

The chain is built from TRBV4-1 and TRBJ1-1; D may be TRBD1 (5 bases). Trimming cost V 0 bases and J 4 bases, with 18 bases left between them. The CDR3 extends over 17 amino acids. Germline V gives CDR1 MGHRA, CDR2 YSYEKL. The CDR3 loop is CASSQERISWGGTEAFF. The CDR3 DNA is TGCGCCAGCAGCCAAGAGCGTATATCCTGGGGGGGCACTGAAGCTTTCTTT.

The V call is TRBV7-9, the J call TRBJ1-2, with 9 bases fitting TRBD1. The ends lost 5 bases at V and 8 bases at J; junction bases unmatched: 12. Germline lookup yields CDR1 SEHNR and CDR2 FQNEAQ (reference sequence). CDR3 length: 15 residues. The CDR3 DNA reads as TGTGCCAGCAGCGTCCAGCCGGGACAGGGTATCGGCTACACCTTC. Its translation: CASSVQPGQGIGYTF.

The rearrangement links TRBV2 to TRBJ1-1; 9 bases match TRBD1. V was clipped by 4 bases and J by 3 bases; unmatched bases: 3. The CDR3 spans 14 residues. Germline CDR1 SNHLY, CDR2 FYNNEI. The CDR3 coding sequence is TGTGCCAGCAGTGGGGACAGGGAGGACACTGAAGCTTTCTTT. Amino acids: CASSGDREDTEAFF. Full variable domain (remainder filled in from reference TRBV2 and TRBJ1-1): EPEVTQTPSHQVTQMGQEVILRCVPISNHLYFYWYRQILGQKVEFLVSFYNNEISEKSEIFDDQFSVERPDGSNFTLKIRSTKLEDSAMYFCASSGDREDTEAFFGQGTRLTVV.

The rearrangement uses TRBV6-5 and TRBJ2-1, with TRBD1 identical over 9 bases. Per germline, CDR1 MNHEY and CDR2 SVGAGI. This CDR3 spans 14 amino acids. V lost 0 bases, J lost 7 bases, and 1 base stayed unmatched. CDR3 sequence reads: CASSYSTGGNEQFF. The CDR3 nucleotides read TGTGCCAGCAGTTACTCGACAGGGGGAAATGAGCAGTTCTTC.

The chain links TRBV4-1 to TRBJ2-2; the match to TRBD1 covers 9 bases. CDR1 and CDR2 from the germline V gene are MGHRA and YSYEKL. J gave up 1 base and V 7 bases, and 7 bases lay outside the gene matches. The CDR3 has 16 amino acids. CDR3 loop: CASTTGTGRNTGELFF. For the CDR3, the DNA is TGCGCCAGCACTACCGGGACAGGGAGGAACACCGGGGAGCTGTTTTTT.

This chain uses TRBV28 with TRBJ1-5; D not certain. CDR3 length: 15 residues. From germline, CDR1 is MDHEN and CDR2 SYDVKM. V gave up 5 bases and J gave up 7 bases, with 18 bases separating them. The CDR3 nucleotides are TGTGCCAGCAGTCCCCATTCCGGGTCGAACCAGCCCCAGCATTTT. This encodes CASSPHSGSNQPQHF.

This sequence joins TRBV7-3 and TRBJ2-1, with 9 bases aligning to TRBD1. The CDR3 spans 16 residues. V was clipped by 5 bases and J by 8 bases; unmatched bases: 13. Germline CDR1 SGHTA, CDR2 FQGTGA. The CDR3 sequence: CASSPQPGQGNYEQFF. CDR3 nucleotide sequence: TGTGCCAGCAGCCCTCAACCGGGACAGGGAAACTATGAGCAGTTCTTC.

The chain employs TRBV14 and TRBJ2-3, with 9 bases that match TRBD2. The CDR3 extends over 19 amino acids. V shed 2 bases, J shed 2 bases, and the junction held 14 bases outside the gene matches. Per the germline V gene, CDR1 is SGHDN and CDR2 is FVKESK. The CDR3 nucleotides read TGTGCCAGCAGCCAAAAAGGCGGGGGGGCCCAAAGATACACAGATACGCAGTATTTT. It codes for CASSQKGGGAQRYTDTQYF.

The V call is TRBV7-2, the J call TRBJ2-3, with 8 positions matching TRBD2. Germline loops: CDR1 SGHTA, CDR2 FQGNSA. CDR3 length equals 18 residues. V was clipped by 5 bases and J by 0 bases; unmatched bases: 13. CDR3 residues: CASSTNPGLEKSTDTQYF. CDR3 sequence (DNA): TGTGCCAGCAGCACAAATCCGGGACTAGAAAAGAGCACAGATACGCAGTATTTT.

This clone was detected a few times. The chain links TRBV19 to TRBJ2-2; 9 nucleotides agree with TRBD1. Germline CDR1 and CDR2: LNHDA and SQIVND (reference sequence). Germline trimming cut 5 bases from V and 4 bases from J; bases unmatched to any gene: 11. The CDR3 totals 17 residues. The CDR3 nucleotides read TGTGCCAGTAGTTCCTCCTGGGGGACAGGGTCCACCGGGGAGCTGTTTTTT. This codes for CASSSSWGTGSTGELFF. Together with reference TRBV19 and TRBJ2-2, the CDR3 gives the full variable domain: DGGITQSPKYLFRKEGQNVTLSCEQNLNHDAMYWYRQDPGQGLRLIYYSQIVNDFQKGDIAEGYSVSREKKESFPLTVTSAQKNPTAFYLCASSSSWGTGSTGELFFGEGSRLTVL.

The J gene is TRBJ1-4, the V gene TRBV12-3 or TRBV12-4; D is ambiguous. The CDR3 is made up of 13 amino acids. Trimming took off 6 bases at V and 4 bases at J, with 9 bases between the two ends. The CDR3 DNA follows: TGTGCCAGCAGAGAAATTAGTAATGAAAAACTGTTTTTT. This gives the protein CASREISNEKLFF.